This section outlines one TCR beta chain sequence together with its context. Its specificity is not known. These data come from a study of graft-versus-host responses after intestinal transplantation. The wider study: Each patient got anti-thymocyte globulin induction, then tacrolimus and steroids for around 3 years. Study findings and constraints: Maximum circulating GvH clone levels tracked with early post-transplant HvG decreases.

The V and J ends lost 3 bases and 1 base respectively, with 6 bases between them. This CDR3 region has 13 residues. Germline-derived CDR1 and CDR2 are PRHDT and FYEKMQ (reference sequence). Assay used: immunoSEQ multiplex PCR; TCRdb lists only in-frame clones, some missing. The sample holds about 57,000 clones, about 87% seen once. The input for sequencing was PBMCs, taken 26 days after transplant. This chain connects TRBV13 to TRBJ1-2; D is ambiguous. This sequence was found in a human patient who received an intestinal transplant, so some T cells may come from the graft donor. The CDR3 DNA reads TGTGCCAGCAGCTTCCGGGGTAACTATGGCTACACCTTC. Its protein is CASSFRGNYGYTF.